The 31 T cell receptor beta chains below come from one sample, sequenced in a study of Ad26.COV2.S vaccination and SARS-CoV-2 variants. Stated treatment: roughly 19 received Ad26.COV2.S at low or high dose, single or two shots; roughly five received placebo; per-sample allocation not given. Day 63 after the first injection of vaccine or placebo was the sampling time. The method was immunoSEQ multiplex PCR; TCRdb's version includes in-frame clones alone and lacks a portion of them. This repertoire shows a few hundred thousand clones, around 89% found once; its top ten account for approximately 4%. This specimen was peripheral blood, taken in a trial of Ad26.COV2.S vaccine versus placebo. Receptor source: a person aged 18-65 years who received the Ad26.COV2.S COVID-19 vaccine or a placebo.

V is TRBV20-1 and J is TRBJ1-2, with D perhaps matching TRBD1 (6 bases). The V gene's germline CDR1 is DFQATT and CDR2 SNEGSKA (reference sequence). The CDR3 length is 12 residues. The germline V and J ends were trimmed by 3 bases and 8 bases, with 13 bases remaining between them. Here the CDR3 DNA reads TGCAGTGCTAGTGCGGCAGGGGTCGGCTACACCTTC. This translates into CSASAAGVGYTF.

This rearrangement joins TRBV6-5 to TRBJ2-3; D is undetermined. CDR1 MNHEY and CDR2 SVGAGI come from the germline V gene. V was clipped by 5 bases and J by 8 bases, with 14 bases between them. This CDR3 is built from 13 residues. CDR3 in amino acids: CASSPPTSPTQYF. The CDR3 DNA sequence: TGTGCCAGCAGTCCACCGACATCTCCTACGCAGTATTTT.

The J gene is TRBJ1-1, the V gene TRBV12-3 or TRBV12-4; no definite D call. CDR3 length: 11 residues. Deletions cut 8 bases from V and 11 bases from J, with 15 bases between. In DNA form, the CDR3 reads TGTGCCAGCGGCTCAATCGCGTCGGCTTTCTTT. Its translation: CASGSIASAFF.

The chain is built from TRBV9 and TRBJ2-2, with D possibly TRBD1 on 5 matching bases. The CDR3 sequence is 15 residues long. Trimming stripped 3 bases from V and 0 bases from J, with 9 bases between. CDR1 is SGDLS, CDR2 YYNGEE, per germline. CDR3 protein: CASSDTGSNTGELFF. CDR3 DNA sequence: TGTGCCAGCAGCGATACAGGATCGAACACCGGGGAGCTGTTTTTT.

The rearrangement joins TRBV21-1 to TRBJ2-5; the table's D call TRBD2 went unverified against the DNA. TRBV21-1 is marked as a pseudogene. This CDR3 region has 19 residues. The CDR3 reads CASSTLQVASGVLQETQYF. The CDR3 DNA reads as TGTGCCAGCAGCACCCTTCAGGTGGCTAGCGGAGTACTTCAAGAGACCCAGTACTTC.

V and J are TRBV13 and TRBJ2-5; the D is unclear. Per the germline V gene, CDR1 is PRHDT and CDR2 is FYEKMQ (reference sequence). This CDR3 is 14 amino acids long. Deletions cut 5 bases from V and 2 bases from J, with 12 bases between. The CDR3 here is CASSLVGLQETQYF. CDR3 bases: TGTGCCAGCAGCCTTGTGGGGTTGCAAGAGACCCAGTACTTC.

The chain uses TRBV5-6 and TRBJ2-3; 10 positions match TRBD2. The CDR3 covers 16 residues. After removal of 3 bases from V and 1 base from J, the junction contained 5 bases not matched to a gene. Germline V gene lookup returns CDR1 SGHDT and CDR2 YYEEEE. The chain's CDR3 is CASSYRLAGGTDTQYF. In DNA, the CDR3 is TGTGCCAGCAGCTATCGACTAGCGGGCGGCACAGATACGCAGTATTTT.

V usage is TRBV7-2 and J usage is TRBJ2-5; 16 bases agree with TRBD2. This CDR3 is built from 18 residues. V shed 1 base and J 8 bases; nucleotides not matched to a gene: 10. The germline gives CDR1 SGHTA, CDR2 FQGNSA. The CDR3 nucleotides read TGTGCCAGCAGCTTAGGGATAGGGACTAGCGGGGGGGCCGGAACCCAGTACTTC. This encodes CASSLGIGTSGGAGTQYF.

The rearrangement links TRBV27 to TRBJ1-6; TRBD1 might be the D (5 bases). V shed 6 bases and J shed 4 bases, with 7 bases lying between them. The CDR3 has 13 amino acids. CDR1 MNHEY and CDR2 SMNVEV come from the germline V gene (reference sequence). In nucleotides, the CDR3 is TGTGCCAGCAGAGACAGTTATAATTCACCCCTCCACTTT. Encoded protein: CASRDSYNSPLHF.

This clone was seen once. V is TRBV11-2 and J is TRBJ2-2, with TRBD1 matching 10 bases. Germline V gene sequence: CDR1 SGHAT, CDR2 FQNNGV. Unmatched junction bases numbered 11, after V lost 2 bases and J lost 8 bases. This CDR3 spans 17 amino acids. CDR3 nucleotides: TGTGCCAGCAGCTTATATCCAGGGACAGGGGTCGGGGGGGAGCTGTTTTTT. This sequence encodes CASSLYPGTGVGGELFF.

This rearrangement joins TRBV9 to TRBJ2-3; D is unresolved. CDR3 length: 16 residues. Per germline, CDR1 SGDLS and CDR2 YYNGEE. V gave up 3 bases and J gave up 1 base, with 15 bases separating them. The CDR3: CASSANSPWGTDTQYF. CDR3 in DNA: TGTGCCAGCAGCGCAAACAGTCCCTGGGGCACAGATACGCAGTATTTT.

The chain couples TRBV19 to TRBJ1-3; 7 positions match TRBD1. Per the germline V gene, CDR1 is LNHDA and CDR2 is SQIVND (reference sequence). The junction had 18 bases not matched to a gene; V was cut back by 4 bases and J by 0 bases. The CDR3 spans 20 residues. The CDR3 sequence: CASSTSDRDYRTLSGNTIYF. The CDR3 DNA is TGTGCCAGTAGTACCTCCGACAGGGATTATCGCACTCTCTCTGGAAACACCATATATTTT.

The chain carries TRBV24-1 and TRBJ2-1; D not resolved. V lost 6 bases and J 8 bases, leaving 13 bases between the germline ends. The CDR3 spans 13 residues. Germline CDR1 reads KGHDR; CDR2 reads SFDVKD. CDR3 bases: TGTGCCACCAGTCGCCGACACCTCGATGAGCAGTTCTTC. Residues: CATSRRHLDEQFF.

The CDR3 region is CASRDTSSGNTIYF. In DNA, the CDR3 is TGCGCCAGCAGGGACACTAGCTCTGGAAACACCATATATTTT. The rearrangement joins TRBV5-1 to TRBJ1-3, with D possibly matching TRBD1 (5 bases). Germline CDR1 and CDR2: SGHRS and YFSETQ. The CDR3 spans 14 residues. V gave up 5 bases and J gave up 0 bases, with 9 bases separating them.

The rearrangement joins TRBV18 to TRBJ2-1; D perhaps matches TRBD1 (6 bases). The CDR3 contains 15 residues. The germline V and J ends were trimmed by 3 bases and 5 bases, with 14 bases remaining between them. CDR1 and CDR2 (germline): KGHSH, LQKENI. For the CDR3, the DNA is TGTGCCAGCTCACCTCTCCGACAGGCAAACAATGAGCAGTTCTTC. It codes for CASSPLRQANNEQFF.

The chain employs TRBV7-9 and TRBJ1-2; tentatively, D is TRBD1 (5 bases). V gave up 8 bases and J gave up 3 bases, with 22 bases separating them. The germline CDR1 and CDR2 sequences are SEHNR and FQNEAQ (reference sequence). This CDR3 has 16 residues. The CDR3: CASSTSRGGMYYGYTF. CDR3 nucleotides: TGTGCCAGCTCTACGTCCCGGGGCGGGATGTACTATGGCTACACCTTC.

The gene calls are TRBV13 and TRBJ2-7; no definite D call. Trimming took 5 bases from V and 0 from J, leaving 5 bases between them. In germline, CDR1 is PRHDT, CDR2 FYEKMQ (reference sequence). This CDR3 is built from 12 residues. As DNA, the CDR3 is TGTGCCAGCAGCGTATACTCCTACGAGCAGTACTTC. Amino acid sequence: CASSVYSYEQYF.

The chain links TRBV4-2 to TRBJ1-5; D is possibly TRBD1 (5 bases). The germline V gene encodes CDR1 LGHNA and CDR2 YNFKEQ. CDR3 length: 17 amino acids. Between the trimmed V and J ends, which lost 3 bases and 0 bases, there was a span of 15 bases. In DNA, the CDR3 is TGTGCCAGCAGCCACGGGGACCCGAGGGATAGCAATCAGCCCCAGCATTTT. This sequence encodes CASSHGDPRDSNQPQHF.

The CDR3 coding sequence is TGTGCCAGCAACTATTTCCTAGGAGGGGGGGGCAGCACTTACTCGAACACTGAAGCTTTCTTT. Translated, it gives CASNYFLGGGGSTYSNTEAFF. The rearrangement links TRBV28 to TRBJ1-1; D is possibly TRBD1 (6 bases). The CDR3 extends over 21 amino acids. The V gene's germline CDR1 is MDHEN and CDR2 SYDVKM. V gave up 7 bases and J gave up 1 base, with 34 bases separating them.

J is TRBJ2-5 and V is TRBV5-3; no definite D call. TRBV5-3 is reported as an ORF; its role is uncertain. The CDR3 spans 15 residues. V lost 0 bases, J lost 2 bases, and 11 bases lay in between. The CDR3 protein is CARSLGLTRQETQYF. The CDR3 DNA is TGTGCCAGAAGCTTGGGGTTAACCCGACAAGAGACCCAGTACTTC.

The chain combines TRBV19 with TRBJ1-2; TRBD1 aligns across 8 bases. Germline CDR1 LNHDA, CDR2 SQIVND (reference sequence). The J segment lost 3 bases and the V segment lost 7 bases, leaving 7 bases of the junction unmatched. The CDR3 runs 14 residues. In DNA, the CDR3 is TGTGCCAGTAACGGAGGACAGGGAGACTATGGCTACACCTTC. Encoded protein: CASNGGQGDYGYTF.

The chain recombines TRBV19 with TRBJ1-5; D is perhaps TRBD1 (5 bases). The CDR3 spans 15 residues. The germline gives CDR1 LNHDA, CDR2 SQIVND (reference sequence). The ends were cut back, 6 bases at V and 1 base at J, with 13 bases in the middle. In DNA, the CDR3 is TGTGCCAGTAGGAAAATTGGGGGAAGCAATCAGCCCCAGCATTTT. It encodes CASRKIGGSNQPQHF.

In the case of this clone: Other DNA sequences in this sample translate to the same CDR3. V and J are TRBV19 and TRBJ2-7, with a weak D call TRBD2 (6 bases). Germline values: CDR1 LNHDA, CDR2 SQIVND (reference sequence). The CDR3 sequence is 14 residues long. V was shortened by 3 bases and J by 0 bases, with 9 bases between the two germline ends. The CDR3 sequence is CASSIGGTSYEQYF. The DNA for the CDR3 is TGTGCCAGTAGTATTGGGGGGACCTCCTACGAGCAGTACTTC.

The table lists this clone with a count of one. This chain connects TRBV27 to TRBJ2-2; tentatively, D is TRBD2 (7 bases). Germline assignment: CDR1 MNHEY and CDR2 SMNVEV (reference sequence). Trimming pared 5 bases from V and 7 bases from J, leaving 14 bases between. This CDR3 comprises 14 residues. CDR3 coding DNA: TGTGCCAGCAGTCCCCGGGGGGCTGGCGGGGAGCTGTTTTTT. It codes for CASSPRGAGGELFF.

The chain joins TRBV10-2 to TRBJ1-2; D is ambiguous. V gave up 3 bases and J gave up 3 bases, with 8 bases separating them. The length of the CDR3 is 13 residues. The germline CDR1 and CDR2 sequences are WSHSY and SAAADI. The CDR3 DNA reads TGCGCCAGCAGTGACCCGGGATACTATGGCTACACCTTC. It specifies CASSDPGYYGYTF.

This clone was detected only once. The CDR3 region has the DNA TGCGCCAGCAGCCAAGAACGAACGGGGCCCGGGTTCTTC. Translating it yields CASSQERTGPGFF. This chain connects TRBV4-1 to TRBJ2-1; tentatively, D is TRBD1 or TRBD2 (5 bases each). V was shortened by 0 bases and J by 15 bases, with 15 bases between the two germline ends. The CDR3 contains 13 residues. The germline CDR1 and CDR2 sequences are MGHRA and YSYEKL.

This rearrangement joins TRBV29-1 to TRBJ2-5; TRBD2 is a possible D gene (7 bases). CDR3 length: 13 amino acids. V shed 4 bases and J shed 4 bases, with 13 bases lying between them. Looked up from germline, CDR1 is SQVTM and CDR2 is ANQGSEA. The CDR3: CSVAGGQGETQYF. The CDR3 nucleotides read TGCAGCGTTGCGGGGGGCCAAGGAGAGACCCAGTACTTC.

The genes are TRBV5-1 and TRBJ1-4; D remains ambiguous. Trimming cost V 4 bases and J 5 bases, with 12 bases left between them. Germline V lookup: CDR1 SGHRS, CDR2 YFSETQ. This CDR3 spans 14 amino acids. CDR3 protein: CASSQQSKNEKLFF. The CDR3 region has the DNA TGCGCCAGCAGCCAACAGAGTAAAAATGAAAAACTGTTTTTT.

The chain links TRBV2 to TRBJ2-2; D is unclear. The CDR3 sequence is 15 residues long. Germline CDR1 SNHLY, CDR2 FYNNEI. V lost 3 bases and J lost 3, with 11 bases in between. The CDR3 DNA sequence: TGTGCCAGCAGTGAGCAGGTGACCTACACCGGGGAGCTGTTTTTT. Residues: CASSEQVTYTGELFF.

The CDR3 DNA follows: TGTGCCTGGGGAGGGGGCCGCAGGTCCTACAATGAGCAGTTCTTC. It codes for CAWGGGRRSYNEQFF. V is TRBV30 and J is TRBJ2-1, with D possibly matching TRBD1 (7 bases). V dropped 5 bases and J dropped 1 base, with 15 bases sitting between them. The CDR3 consists of 15 residues. In germline, CDR1 is GTSNPN, CDR2 SVGIG (reference sequence).

The chain recombines TRBV7-9 with TRBJ1-1; weak D call: TRBD1 (5 bases). The germline CDR1 and CDR2 sequences are SEHNR and FQNEAQ (reference sequence). V was shortened by 5 bases and J by 7 bases, with 23 bases between the two germline ends. The CDR3 is made up of 16 amino acids. The CDR3 is CASSLSGAGKGVEAFF. The DNA for the CDR3 is TGTGCCAGCAGCCTCTCTGGGGCAGGAAAAGGGGTTGAAGCTTTCTTT.